What follows are 20 T cell receptor beta chains derived from one specimen sequenced in a study of T-cell reconstitution after alpha-beta-depleted transplantation in children. Unique molecular identifiers were used to barcode this TCRbeta library. TCRdb processed the PCR reads anew with MiXCR; each CDR3 protein has one entry. In the table there are hundreds of thousands of distinct CDR3 sequences, approximately 12% of which are singletons. The sample consisted of PBMCs, mostly from graft donor cells, taken 360 days after TCRalphabeta/CD19-depleted stem cell transplant. The receptors shown here come from a male patient aged 10 to 17 who had a stem cell transplant for acute myeloid leukemia, so the T cells may come from the graft donor.

The chain is built from TRBV7-9 and TRBJ2-2; TRBD2 is a possible D gene (5 bases). This CDR3 spans 16 amino acids. V lost 2 bases and J 6 bases, leaving 16 bases between the germline ends. Germline V gene lookup returns CDR1 SEHNR and CDR2 FQNEAQ (reference sequence). The CDR3 sequence: CASSLLVSTEAGELFF. The CDR3 DNA follows: TGTGCCAGCAGCTTATTGGTCTCAACGGAGGCCGGGGAGCTGTTTTTT. The full variable domain, with the rest looked up from reference TRBV7-9 and TRBJ2-2, is DTGVSQNPRHKITKRGQNVTFRCDPISEHNRLYWYRQTLGQGPEFLTYFQNEAQLEKSRLLSDRFSAERPKGSFSTLEIQRTEQGDSAMYLCASSLLVSTEAGELFFGEGSRLTVL.

The V call is TRBV10-3, the J call TRBJ2-7; D is uncertain. The germline V and J ends were trimmed by 8 bases and 2 bases, with 7 bases remaining between them. Per germline, CDR1 ENHRY and CDR2 SYGVKD. The CDR3 is made up of 11 amino acids. The CDR3 nucleotides read TGTGCCATCGGGGTGACCTACGAGCAGTACTTC. This codes for CAIGVTYEQYF.

This sequence joins TRBV9 and TRBJ2-2, with no clear D. The CDR3 covers 15 residues. Germline lookup yields CDR1 SGDLS and CDR2 YYNGEE. Trimming cost V 0 bases and J 8 bases, with 14 bases left between them. The CDR3 bases are TGTGCCAGCAGCGTAGATAGGGCCGCCACTGGGGAGCTGTTTTTT. It yields the protein CASSVDRAATGELFF.

The chain links TRBV7-6 to TRBJ1-1; possibly TRBD1 for D (6 bases). The V gene's germline CDR1 is SGHVS and CDR2 FNYEAQ. This CDR3 is built from 15 residues. V shed 0 bases and J shed 0 bases, with 8 bases lying between them. The CDR3 sequence: CASSLAQGLNTEAFF. In DNA, the CDR3 is TGTGCCAGCAGCTTAGCGCAGGGGCTGAACACTGAAGCTTTCTTT.

This clonotype was detected only a few times. This sequence joins TRBV20-1 and TRBJ1-3; D is unresolved. Germline-derived CDR1 and CDR2 are DFQATT and SNEGSKA (reference sequence). The CDR3 totals 10 residues. V was pared by 4 bases and J by 8 bases, with 6 bases between. The CDR3 DNA is TGCAGTGCTATCCGAGACACCATATATTTT. As protein: CSAIRDTIYF.

This clonotype was counted a few times. The chain couples TRBV7-8 to TRBJ2-2, with 12 bases identical to TRBD2. In germline, CDR1 is SGHVS, CDR2 FQNEAQ. This CDR3 comprises 18 residues. The trim removed 5 bases at V and 3 bases at J, leaving 10 bases unmatched. The CDR3 here is CASSISTSGGYYTGELFF. The CDR3 nucleotides are TGTGCCAGCAGCATATCGACTAGCGGGGGCTACTACACCGGGGAGCTGTTTTTT.

The rearrangement uses TRBV25-1 and TRBJ1-2; D may be TRBD1 (6 bases). Germline CDR1 MGHDK, CDR2 SYGVNS. The CDR3 is 15 residues long. Trimming removed 4 bases at V and 0 bases at J, with 12 bases between. DNA for the CDR3: TGTGCCAGCAGTGCACAGGGACAAACTAACTATGGCTACACCTTC. Protein sequence: CASSAQGQTNYGYTF.

The genes are TRBV20-1 and TRBJ2-2; 10 nucleotides match TRBD2. This CDR3 spans 15 amino acids. J gave up 4 bases and V 5 bases, and 7 bases lay outside the gene matches. Germline V gene sequence: CDR1 DFQATT, CDR2 SNEGSKA (reference sequence). In DNA, the CDR3 is TGCAGTGCTGGCCCTAGCGGGAGATTCACCGGGGAGCTGTTTTTT. Protein sequence: CSAGPSGRFTGELFF.

This chain uses TRBV4-1 with TRBJ2-5; D gene unclear. The germline V gene encodes CDR1 MGHRA and CDR2 YSYEKL. V shed 5 bases and J shed 1 base, with 14 bases lying between them. This CDR3 is 15 amino acids long. The CDR3 reads CASSLRRRLQETQYF. The CDR3 DNA reads TGCGCCAGCAGCTTACGACGGCGACTCCAAGAGACCCAGTACTTC.

The chain couples TRBV4-3 to TRBJ2-3; D unclear. Germline V lookup: CDR1 LGHNA, CDR2 YSLEER. V was shortened by 1 base and J by 8 bases, with 10 bases between the two germline ends. This CDR3 is 13 amino acids long. The DNA of the CDR3 is TGCGCCAGCAGCCAAGGAGCAGGTTTTACGCAGTATTTT. This translates into CASSQGAGFTQYF.

This clonotype was seen a handful of times. V and J are TRBV24-1 and TRBJ2-3; D ambiguous. Trimming cost V 4 bases and J 4 bases, with 11 bases left between them. The CDR3 runs 14 residues. Germline assignment: CDR1 KGHDR and CDR2 SFDVKD. DNA for the CDR3: TGTGCCACCAGTGAAGACCCTACCCCAGATACGCAGTATTTT. Encoded protein: CATSEDPTPDTQYF.

The V gene is TRBV7-2, the J gene TRBJ2-7; 7 bases align to TRBD2. The junction had 2 bases not matched to a gene; V was cut back by 0 bases and J by 0 bases. This CDR3 region has 15 residues. Looked up from germline, CDR1 is SGHTA and CDR2 is FQGNSA. The CDR3 DNA follows: TGTGCCAGCAGCTTAGCGTGGGAGGGCTCCTACGAGCAGTACTTC. This encodes CASSLAWEGSYEQYF.

The V call is TRBV29-1, the J call TRBJ2-5, with TRBD2 matching over 11 bases. The CDR3 consists of 14 residues. Germline CDR1 reads SQVTM; CDR2 reads ANQGSEA. The J segment lost 4 bases and the V segment lost 3 bases, leaving 4 bases of the junction unmatched. This chain's CDR3 is CSVELAGGPETQYF. CDR3 coding DNA: TGCAGCGTTGAGCTAGCGGGAGGACCAGAGACCCAGTACTTC.

The sample holds many counts of this clonotype. The V gene is TRBV2, the J gene TRBJ2-7; 9 bases line up with TRBD1. The junction had 6 bases not matched to a gene; V was cut back by 7 bases and J by 2 bases. From germline, CDR1 is SNHLY and CDR2 FYNNEI. The CDR3 is 14 residues long. The CDR3 bases are TGTGCCAGCATCGAAGGGACAGGGACCTACGAGCAGTACTTC. Translated: CASIEGTGTYEQYF.

This clonotype was counted many times. The chain carries TRBV12-3 or TRBV12-4 and TRBJ2-5; 9 nucleotides agree with TRBD2. CDR3 length: 15 residues. Trimming removed 7 bases from V and 4 bases from J; junction bases left unmatched: 10. The CDR3 loop reads CASNPDLAGRETQYF. The CDR3 DNA reads as TGTGCCAGCAACCCTGATCTAGCGGGAAGAGAGACCCAGTACTTC.

This clonotype has just a few counts. The rearrangement uses TRBV6-5 and TRBJ2-1; 9 positions agree with TRBD1. V lost 2 bases and J lost 4; bases outside the gene matches: 3. The germline gives CDR1 MNHEY, CDR2 SVGAGI. The CDR3 is 15 residues long. CDR3: CASSYEDRGYNEQFF. Written as DNA, the CDR3 is TGTGCCAGCAGTTACGAAGACAGGGGGTACAATGAGCAGTTCTTC.

This clonotype was seen a handful of times. V gene TRBV4-3 combines with J gene TRBJ2-2; no definite D call. The V gene lost 0 bases and the J gene lost 6 bases, with 11 bases spanning the gap. The CDR3 runs 15 residues. CDR1 and CDR2 (germline): LGHNA, YSLEER. The DNA of the CDR3 is TGCGCCAGCAGCCAAGATTCCCTTCCACCCGGGGAGCTGTTTTTT. Its protein is CASSQDSLPPGELFF.

This clonotype occurred a few times. CDR3 DNA sequence: TGTGCCAGCAGTCCGTTGGACAGGGACCAAGAGACCCAGTACTTC. The encoded protein is CASSPLDRDQETQYF. The chain recombines TRBV28 with TRBJ2-5, with 8 nucleotides matching TRBD1. V lost 5 bases, J lost 0 bases, and 5 bases stayed unmatched. Germline V CDR1 and CDR2: MDHEN, SYDVKM. CDR3 length: 15 residues.

Only a few counts were recorded for this clonotype. V gene TRBV28 combines with J gene TRBJ2-7; D is perhaps TRBD1 or TRBD2 (5 bases each). The length of the CDR3 is 16 residues. V was shortened by 5 bases and J by 3 bases, with 20 bases between the two germline ends. Germline CDR1 is MDHEN and CDR2 is SYDVKM. The CDR3 is CASSAYYRDLSYEQYF. In DNA form, the CDR3 reads TGTGCCAGCAGTGCTTATTACCGGGACCTGAGCTACGAGCAGTACTTC.

This clonotype was seen once. The rearrangement joins TRBV4-3 to TRBJ2-7; TRBD1 agrees at 9 bases. The V gene's germline CDR1 is LGHNA and CDR2 YSLEER. V shed 4 bases, J shed 5 bases, and the junction held 6 bases outside the gene matches. The CDR3 runs 14 residues. The CDR3 region has the DNA TGCGCCAGCAGCCTGGGACAGGGCTTGCACGAGCAGTACTTC. Its translation: CASSLGQGLHEQYF.